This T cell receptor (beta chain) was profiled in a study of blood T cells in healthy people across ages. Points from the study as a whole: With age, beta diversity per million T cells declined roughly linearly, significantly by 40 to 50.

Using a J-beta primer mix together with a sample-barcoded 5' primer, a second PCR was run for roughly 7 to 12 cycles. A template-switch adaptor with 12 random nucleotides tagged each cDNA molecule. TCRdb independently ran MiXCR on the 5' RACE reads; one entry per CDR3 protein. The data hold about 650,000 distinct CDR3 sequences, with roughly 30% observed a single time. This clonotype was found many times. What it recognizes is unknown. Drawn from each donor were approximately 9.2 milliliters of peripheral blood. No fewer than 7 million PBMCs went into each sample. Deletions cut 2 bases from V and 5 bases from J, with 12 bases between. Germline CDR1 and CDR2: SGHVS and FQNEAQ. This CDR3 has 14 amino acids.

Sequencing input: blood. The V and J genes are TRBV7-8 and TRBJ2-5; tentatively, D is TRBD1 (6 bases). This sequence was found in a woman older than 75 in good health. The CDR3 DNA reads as TGTGCCAGCAGCTTACGGGATCAGGGGGAGACCCAGTACTTC. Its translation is CASSLRDQGETQYF.